These 25 T cell receptor beta chains were all obtained from the same sample, sequenced in a study of metastatic and nonmetastatic thyroid tumors. Each patient came to thyroid surgery without any prior treatment (of any kind). TCRdb re-called the PCR reads through MiXCR. This table has roughly 32,000 clones, around 7% appearing once. What was sequenced was blood. These receptors originate from a female donor with papillary thyroid cancer or a benign thyroid nodule (not recorded which). Some clones in this sample may be carry-over from other donors' samples.

Notes on this clone: A much larger clone lies a single base off, so this may be a read error. This rearrangement joins TRBV11-2 to TRBJ1-1, with D uncertain. With 5 bases removed from V and 0 bases from J, the gap between germline ends came to 16 bases. The CDR3 has 16 residues. Germline V lookup: CDR1 SGHAT, CDR2 FQNNGV. CDR3 coding DNA: TGTGCCAGCAGCCCCCAACCTCCGCGGGTGAACACTGAAGCTTTCTTT. Protein: CASSPQPPRVNTEAFF.

The CDR3 DNA sequence: TGTGCCAGCAGCGAAGGGAACACCGGGGAGCTGTTTTTT. It codes for CASSEGNTGELFF. The chain couples TRBV5-4 to TRBJ2-2; D unresolved. The CDR3 extends over 13 amino acids. The germline gives CDR1 SGHNT, CDR2 YYREEE (reference sequence). The V and J ends lost 4 bases and 1 base respectively, with 5 bases between them. The variable domain in full, with the rest retrieved from reference TRBV5-4 and TRBJ2-2, is ETGVTQSPTHLIKTRGQQVTLRCSSQSGHNTVSWYQQALGQGPQFIFQYYREEENGRGNFPPRFSGLQFPNYSSELNVNALELDDSALYLCASSEGNTGELFFGEGSRLTVL.

This clone was detected ten times or more. V usage is TRBV5-1 and J usage is TRBJ2-5; D is uncertain. Trimming removed 4 bases from V and 3 bases from J, with 4 bases in between. This CDR3 region has 11 residues. Per germline, CDR1 SGHRS and CDR2 YFSETQ. The CDR3 here is CASSAEETQYF. CDR3 in DNA: TGCGCCAGCAGCGCAGAAGAGACCCAGTACTTC.

This clone has a count of ten or more. This chain uses TRBV4-1 with TRBJ1-5, with no clear D. V lost 6 bases, J lost 4 bases, and 13 bases lay in between. The germline CDR1 and CDR2 sequences are MGHRA and YSYEKL. The length of the CDR3 is 14 residues. CDR3 DNA sequence: TGCGCCAGCAGACAGCCGGGTCCTAATCAGCCCCAGCATTTT. Protein: CASRQPGPNQPQHF.

Details on this clone: Possible read error: a much larger clone is one base away. Distinct nucleotide sequences in the sample also encode this CDR3. V gene TRBV18 combines with J gene TRBJ1-5, with D tentatively TRBD1 (6 bases). V was clipped by 1 base and J by 4 bases, with 14 bases between them. The CDR3 is made up of 16 amino acids. Germline V lookup: CDR1 KGHSH, CDR2 LQKENI. CDR3 amino acids: CASSPRGTGSNQPQHF. The CDR3 nucleotides read TGTGCCAGCTCACCACGGGGTACAGGGTCAAATCAGCCCCAGCATTTT.

This clone was recorded many times. The chain has TRBV7-9 and TRBJ2-5; 8 nucleotides match TRBD2. Germline lookup yields CDR1 SEHNR and CDR2 FQNEAQ (reference sequence). The CDR3 loop spans 15 amino acids. V lost 2 bases, J lost 2 bases, and 4 bases stayed unmatched. The CDR3 spells CASSLSGGSQETQYF. Written as DNA, the CDR3 is TGTGCCAGCAGCTTATCGGGGGGGTCTCAAGAGACCCAGTACTTC.

This clone was detected ten times or more. The chain has TRBV9 and TRBJ2-7; no firm D call. Trimming took off 0 bases at V and 1 base at J, with 11 bases between the two ends. The CDR3 runs to 15 residues. From germline, CDR1 is SGDLS and CDR2 YYNGEE. DNA for the CDR3: TGTGCCAGCAGCGTAGGGGGTTTTCTTTCCTACGAGCAGTACTTC. This sequence encodes CASSVGGFLSYEQYF.

The sample holds many counts of this clone. The V gene is TRBV7-3, the J gene TRBJ2-5; 14 bases align to TRBD2. Germline V lookup: CDR1 SGHTA, CDR2 FQGTGA. This CDR3 has 14 amino acids. The V gene end was trimmed by 3 bases and the J gene end by 7 bases; junction bases not matched to a gene: 1. CDR3 in DNA: TGTGCCAGCAGCTTGACTAGCGGGGGGGGGACCCAGTACTTC. Its protein is CASSLTSGGGTQYF. The full variable domain, completed using reference TRBV7-3 and TRBJ2-5, is GAGVSQTPSNKVTEKGKYVELRCDPISGHTALYWYRQSLGQGPEFLIYFQGTGAADDSGLPNDRFFAVRPEGSVSTLKIQRTERGDSAVYLCASSLTSGGGTQYFGPGTRLLVL.

At least ten counts were recorded for this clone. This CDR3 fails to terminate in the conserved phenylalanine or tryptophan, so it likely reflects a read error. It is unclear where the CDR3 begins or ends on the DNA, so no DNA is shown, and the CDR3 is as TCRdb lists it. The chain uses TRBV9 and TRBJ2-6; the table's TRBD2 call for D was not verified on the DNA. The CDR3 extends over 8 residues, inclusive of both ends. The germline V gene has CDR1 SGDLS and CDR2 YYNGEE. CDR3 region: CASSSGSG.

There are many counts of this clone. CDR3 nucleotide sequence: TGTGCCAGCAGACAGAACCCTAATGAAAAACTGTTTTTT. Amino acids: CASRQNPNEKLFF. The rearrangement joins TRBV28 to TRBJ1-4; D is uncertain. Deletions cut 6 bases from V and 3 bases from J, with 8 bases between. The CDR3 spans 13 residues. Germline V gene data show CDR1 as MDHEN and CDR2 as SYDVKM.

The rearrangement joins TRBV5-1 to TRBJ2-1, with D hard to call. Germline values: CDR1 SGHRS, CDR2 YFSETQ. The length of the CDR3 is 12 residues. Trimming cost V 9 bases and J 0 bases, with 7 bases left between them. The CDR3 nucleotides read TGCGCCATCGTGAGCTCCTACAATGAGCAGTTCTTC. Protein sequence: CAIVSSYNEQFF.

This clone appeared many times. V is TRBV2 and J is TRBJ1-5; D is unclear. This CDR3 is 15 amino acids long. The V gene's germline CDR1 is SNHLY and CDR2 FYNNEI. Deletions cut 4 bases from V and 2 bases from J, with 12 bases between. The CDR3 reads CASSVEGRGNQPQHF. The CDR3 nucleotides read TGTGCCAGCAGTGTTGAGGGTCGGGGCAATCAGCCCCAGCATTTT.

This clone is categorized as medium-sized (0.01 to 0.1%). The chain uses TRBV27 and TRBJ1-2; TRBD1 matches at 9 bases. V was pared by 4 bases and J by 4 bases, with 16 bases of the junction left unmatched. CDR1 and CDR2 from the germline V gene are MNHEY and SMNVEV (reference sequence). This CDR3 is 18 amino acids long. CDR3 sequence (DNA): TGTGCCAGCAGTTATTCAGCCGGGACAGGGAGGGGAAGCTATGGCTACACCTTC. Translated: CASSYSAGTGRGSYGYTF.

This clone was detected many times. The genes are TRBV20-1 and TRBJ1-5; 7 positions match TRBD1. The germline V gene has CDR1 DFQATT and CDR2 SNEGSKA (reference sequence). This CDR3 has 15 amino acids. V was pared by 0 bases and J by 6 bases, with 8 bases of the junction left unmatched. The CDR3 reads CSARDRVGGGQPQHF. CDR3 DNA sequence: TGCAGTGCTAGAGATCGGGTAGGGGGCGGTCAGCCCCAGCATTTT.

This clone was seen at least ten times. The chain combines TRBV12-3 or TRBV12-4 with TRBJ1-2; perhaps TRBD1 as D (5 bases). V lost 1 base, J lost 7 bases, and 10 bases lay in between. This CDR3 comprises 13 residues. CDR3 nucleotides: TGTGCCAGCAGTTTAGGCGGGGGAGCTGGCTACACCTTC. This sequence encodes CASSLGGGAGYTF.

In this sample, this clone turned up many times. The chain combines TRBV4-2 with TRBJ1-2; perhaps TRBD1 as D (5 bases). CDR3 size: 13 residues. Trimming cost V 6 bases and J 4 bases, with 12 bases left between them. Germline lookup yields CDR1 LGHNA and CDR2 YNFKEQ. CDR3 bases: TGTGCCAGCAGGGGGACTTTAGCCTATGGCTACACCTTC. Translation: CASRGTLAYGYTF.

This clone was seen at least ten times. The rearrangement links TRBV20-1 to TRBJ2-7; D might be TRBD2 (5 bases). Germline CDR1 reads DFQATT; CDR2 reads SNEGSKA (reference sequence). The CDR3 spans 11 residues. V lost 6 bases and J lost 4, with 10 bases in between. CDR3 DNA sequence: TGCAGTGCCACCAGGAGGTACGAGCAGTACTTC. Translating it yields CSATRRYEQYF.

This clone was seen repeatedly, ten times or more. The gene calls are TRBV4-1 and TRBJ2-7; TRBD1 might be the D (5 bases). CDR1 MGHRA and CDR2 YSYEKL come from the germline V gene. The CDR3 extends over 13 amino acids. The V end was cut by 0 bases, the J end by 8 bases, with 11 bases between. This CDR3 is CASSQDNRLKQYF. As DNA, the CDR3 is TGCGCCAGCAGCCAAGATAACAGGTTGAAGCAGTACTTC.

This clone appeared many times. The V gene is TRBV12-3 or TRBV12-4, the J gene TRBJ2-1; no definite D call. The CDR3 is 14 amino acids. V shed 2 bases and J shed 7 bases, with 12 bases lying between them. DNA of the CDR3: TGTGCCAGCAGTTTAAAGGGATTAGTTAATGAGCAGTTCTTC. This translates into CASSLKGLVNEQFF.

This clone was counted many times. CDR3 in DNA: TGTGCCAGCTCGGATAGCAGGGGGGCTCCATCGTTCGGGGAGCTGTTTTTT. It translates to CASSDSRGAPSFGELFF. The chain employs TRBV18 and TRBJ2-2, with a weak D call TRBD1 (7 bases). The CDR3 runs to 17 residues. The germline gives CDR1 KGHSH, CDR2 LQKENI. Trimming stripped 6 bases from V and 7 bases from J, with 24 bases between.

This clone was seen more than once but under ten times. With a much larger clone just one base away, this may be a read error. This rearrangement joins TRBV4-1 to TRBJ2-7; D is undetermined. The germline V gene has CDR1 MGHRA and CDR2 YSYEKL. CDR3 length: 15 residues. CDR3 sequence: CASCQEGVGAYEQYF. In nucleotides, the CDR3 is TGCGCCAGCTGCCAAGAAGGAGTCGGAGCCTACGAGCAGTACTTC.

This clone showed up many times. This chain joins TRBV7-9 and TRBJ2-7; 7 positions match TRBD1. The CDR3 length is 14 residues. The germline V gene has CDR1 SEHNR and CDR2 FQNEAQ (reference sequence). V trimming: 6 bases; J trimming: 5 bases; junction bases outside the gene matches: 10. CDR3 region: CASSLTGTENEQYF. Written as DNA, the CDR3 is TGTGCCAGCAGTCTAACCGGGACAGAAAACGAGCAGTACTTC.

The sample holds many counts of this clone. The V gene is TRBV5-6, the J gene TRBJ1-1; the D gene is possibly TRBD1 (6 bases). The ends were cut back, 4 bases at V and 1 base at J, with 11 bases in the middle. CDR3 length: 14 amino acids. CDR1 is SGHDT and CDR2 is YYEEEE in the germline V gene. The CDR3 bases are TGTGCCAGCAGCCGGACGACAGGGAACACTGAAGCTTTCTTT. It encodes CASSRTTGNTEAFF.

This clone was recorded many times. This chain joins TRBV18 and TRBJ1-2; tentative D call: TRBD1 (6 bases). Per germline, CDR1 KGHSH and CDR2 LQKENI. The CDR3 consists of 14 residues. The V end lost 0 bases, the J end lost 7 bases, and 12 bases lay between the germline ends. The CDR3 region is CASSPPLGGRGYTF. As DNA, the CDR3 is TGTGCCAGCTCACCACCATTAGGGGGACGTGGCTACACCTTC.

This clone has ten or more counts. V is TRBV5-1 and J is TRBJ2-5, with 12 bases identical to TRBD1. Germline assignment: CDR1 SGHRS and CDR2 YFSETQ. V was pared by 1 base and J by 3 bases, with 4 bases of the junction left unmatched. This CDR3 region has 16 residues. The CDR3 nucleotides are TGCGCCAGCAGCTTGCTTGGGACAGGGGGCGAAGAGACCCAGTACTTC. Translating gives CASSLLGTGGEETQYF.